This T cell receptor beta chain was documented in a study of T cell responses to AZD1222 COVID-19 vaccine. Study observations and caveats: Spike-specific TCR breadth and depth both grew after two AZD1222 doses. Possibly, clonal diversity was underestimated; donors were largely white British and included more females. Targets within unmutated variant regions were reportedly found for nearly half of spike-specific TCRs.

This table comes from immunoSEQ multiplex PCR, and its TCRdb copy is limited to in-frame clones, with some not included. This sample has tens of thousands of clones, with 70% to 90% found just once. Notes on this clone: Its cognate antigen is unknown.

The V gene end was trimmed by 1 base and the J gene end by 3 bases; junction bases not matched to a gene: 5. This CDR3 has 16 residues. Germline V gene sequence: CDR1 LGHDT, CDR2 YNNKEL (reference sequence). The receptor comes from an adult in good health. Sequencing was performed on peripheral blood, taken on day 0 of AZD1222 vaccination. The chain couples TRBV3-1 (or the pseudogene TRBV3-2) to TRBJ2-2; 7 positions match TRBD1. CDR3 nucleotides: TGTGCCAGCAGCCAAGTAGGTAGGGGGCACACCGGGGAGCTGTTTTTT. This encodes CASSQVGRGHTGELFF.